The 21 T cell receptor beta chains reported below all come from one sample, sequenced in a study of CD8 T cells in ankylosing spondylitis. TCRdb used MiXCR to reprocess the 5' RACE reads, holding one entry per CDR3 protein. The sample records fewer than 150,000 distinct CDR3 sequences, roughly 6.6% being singletons. The sequencing sample was made of blood, either unsorted or a sorted T cell fraction (not recorded which). Receptor source: a female donor with ankylosing spondylitis or in good health (not recorded which).

This clonotype has a count of ten or more. V is TRBV14 and J is TRBJ2-1; weak D call: TRBD1 (5 bases). Trimming shortened V by 4 bases and J by 2 bases, and 18 bases separated the two germline ends. Germline V gives CDR1 SGHDN, CDR2 FVKESK. The CDR3 length is 17 residues. DNA of the CDR3: TGTGCCAGCAGCCCGTTTCGGACACCTTCCCCCTACAATGAGCAGTTCTTC. Translation: CASSPFRTPSPYNEQFF.

This clonotype was recorded at least ten times. A read error may produce the germline difference seen at one junction end. This CDR3 reads CASSFKAGGSVSTDMQYF. The CDR3 nucleotides are TGTGCCAGCAGTTTTAAAGCGGGGGGTTCCGTTAGCACAGATATGCAGTATTTT. The chain is built from TRBV28 and TRBJ2-3; TRBD2 agrees at 9 bases. This CDR3 has 18 amino acids. Germline values: CDR1 MDHEN, CDR2 SYDVKM.

The table lists this clonotype with a few counts. This chain uses TRBV20-1 with TRBJ2-3, with 7 bases matching TRBD1. The junction had 9 bases not matched to a gene; V was cut back by 2 bases and J by 1 base. Germline V lookup: CDR1 DFQATT, CDR2 SNEGSKA (reference sequence). The CDR3 runs to 16 residues. In DNA, the CDR3 is TGCAGTGCTAGACCAACGACAGGGTGGGGCACAGATACGCAGTATTTT. It is translated as CSARPTTGWGTDTQYF.

The chain recombines TRBV24-1 with TRBJ1-2, with 9 nucleotides matching TRBD1. The CDR3 loop spans 13 amino acids. J lost 4 bases, V lost 5 bases, and 1 base had no gene match. Germline values: CDR1 KGHDR, CDR2 SFDVKD. The CDR3 nucleotides are TGTGCCACCAGTGCGGACAGGGGCTATGGCTACACCTTC. Its translation is CATSADRGYGYTF.

This clonotype was picked up many times. The rearrangement uses TRBV12-3 or TRBV12-4 and TRBJ2-1, with 10 bases aligning to TRBD2. The CDR3 is 15 amino acids. The V segment lost 4 bases and the J segment 4 bases; nucleotides outside the gene matches: 4. CDR3 protein: CASSSAGGLYNEQFF. In nucleotides, the CDR3 is TGTGCCAGCAGTTCAGCGGGGGGGCTGTACAATGAGCAGTTCTTC.

This clonotype came up many times. This rearrangement joins TRBV7-8 to TRBJ2-2; 15 bases are a match to TRBD2. The trim removed 5 bases at V and 5 bases at J, leaving 9 bases unmatched. CDR1 and CDR2 from the germline V gene are SGHVS and FQNEAQ. The CDR3 is 18 amino acids. The CDR3 sequence: CASSPGLAGGRFTGELFF. DNA of the CDR3: TGTGCCAGCAGCCCTGGACTAGCGGGGGGGCGATTTACCGGGGAGCTGTTTTTT.

The rearrangement uses TRBV7-2 and TRBJ2-7; 8 nucleotides match TRBD2. From germline, CDR1 is SGHTA and CDR2 FQGNSA. This CDR3 comprises 15 residues. V dropped 3 bases and J dropped 2; count of bases not matched to a gene: 6. For the CDR3, the DNA is TGTGCCAGCAGCTTCCTCCGGGGGGGAACCTACGAGCAGTACTTC. It translates to CASSFLRGGTYEQYF.

In this sample, this clonotype turned up many times. This chain joins TRBV9 and TRBJ1-2; no definite D call. CDR1 and CDR2 (germline): SGDLS, YYNGEE. Trimming removed 4 bases at V and 3 bases at J, with 16 bases between. The CDR3 is made up of 15 amino acids. CDR3 protein: CASSPSFGLDYGYTF. For the CDR3, the DNA is TGTGCCAGCAGCCCTTCGTTCGGCCTAGACTATGGCTACACCTTC.

This clonotype appeared many times. This chain uses TRBV7-3 with TRBJ1-2, with no clear D. This CDR3 contains 14 residues. Germline V gives CDR1 SGHTA, CDR2 FQGTGA. Deletions cut 5 bases from V and 7 bases from J, with 17 bases between. CDR3 amino acids: CASSPAGRSAGYTF. The CDR3, as DNA: TGTGCCAGCAGCCCTGCGGGAAGATCGGCTGGCTACACCTTC.

This clonotype was detected ten times or more. The rearrangement joins TRBV11-1 to TRBJ2-7, with D maybe TRBD2 (7 bases). Between the trimmed V and J ends, which lost 2 bases and 2 bases, there was a span of 22 bases. Germline lookup yields CDR1 SGHAT and CDR2 FQDESV (reference sequence). CDR3 length: 18 residues. CDR3 DNA sequence: TGTGCCAGCAGCTTAAACATAGGTCTCGGGGGGCAGACCTACGAGCAGTACTTC. Translating it yields CASSLNIGLGGQTYEQYF.

V is TRBV18 and J is TRBJ1-2; 7 nucleotides agree with TRBD1. J gave up 2 bases and V 3 bases, and 6 bases lay outside the gene matches. The germline V gene has CDR1 KGHSH and CDR2 LQKENI. This CDR3 contains 15 residues. The CDR3 bases are TGTGCCAGCTCACCCCCGGGAGGGGGCAACTATGGCTACACCTTC. It codes for CASSPPGGGNYGYTF.

In this sample, this clonotype turned up many times. This chain links TRBV20-1 with TRBJ1-3; the match to TRBD1 covers 8 bases. Germline V gene sequence: CDR1 DFQATT, CDR2 SNEGSKA (reference sequence). J lost 4 bases, V lost 3 bases, and 5 bases had no gene match. The CDR3 length is 14 residues. CDR3 DNA: TGCAGTGCTAGTCAGGGGGCAGCAGGAAACACCATATATTTT. Translation gives CSASQGAAGNTIYF.

This clonotype was seen repeatedly, ten times or more. The chain is built from TRBV20-1 and TRBJ2-3, with a weak D call TRBD2 (6 bases). Germline CDR1 reads DFQATT; CDR2 reads SNEGSKA (reference sequence). This CDR3 is built from 16 residues. Trimming shortened V by 0 bases and J by 5 bases, and 18 bases separated the two germline ends. The CDR3 here is CSARDPGGETGDTQYF. CDR3 DNA: TGCAGTGCTAGAGATCCCGGCGGGGAGACGGGAGATACGCAGTATTTT.

This clonotype occurred many times. This sequence joins TRBV5-1 and TRBJ2-1, with TRBD2 identical over 8 bases. V was pared by 1 base and J by 9 bases, with 6 bases of the junction left unmatched. Germline V lookup: CDR1 SGHRS, CDR2 YFSETQ. CDR3 length equals 14 residues. The CDR3 DNA is TGCGCCAGCAGCTTGATAGCGGGGAGCTCTGAGCAGTTCTTC. Amino acid sequence: CASSLIAGSSEQFF.

Ten or more counts support this clonotype. V is TRBV10-3 and J is TRBJ2-3; D is unresolved. There are 16 residues in the CDR3. Trimming shortened V by 3 bases and J by 0 bases, and 13 bases separated the two germline ends. The germline V gene has CDR1 ENHRY and CDR2 SYGVKD. The CDR3 nucleotides read TGTGCCATCAGTGACCCGAAACAGAGTAGCACAGATACGCAGTATTTT. Protein: CAISDPKQSSTDTQYF.

This clonotype came up many times. The chain recombines TRBV5-1 with TRBJ2-7; 10 nucleotides align to TRBD1. The CDR3 runs to 16 residues. Germline V gene data show CDR1 as SGHRS and CDR2 as YFSETQ. V dropped 3 bases and J dropped 4; count of bases not matched to a gene: 10. The CDR3 nucleotides read TGCGCCAGCAGCTCCGGGACAGGGGTAATTTGGTACGAGCAGTACTTC. Protein: CASSSGTGVIWYEQYF.

This clonotype was found many times. The rearrangement links TRBV5-1 to TRBJ2-7, with unresolved D. This CDR3 contains 14 residues. Germline lookup yields CDR1 SGHRS and CDR2 YFSETQ. With 0 bases removed from V and 7 bases from J, the gap between germline ends came to 14 bases. The DNA of the CDR3 is TGCGCCAGCAGCTTGGACGGCCGAGGTGGAGAGCAGTACTTC. Residues: CASSLDGRGGEQYF.

This clonotype was seen at least ten times. This chain connects TRBV12-3 or TRBV12-4 to TRBJ1-5, with 9 bases fitting TRBD1. V lost 7 bases and J lost 4; bases outside the gene matches: 5. CDR3 length equals 14 residues. For the CDR3, the DNA is TGTGCCAGCAATACAGGGGGCAGAAATCAGCCCCAGCATTTT. It yields the protein CASNTGGRNQPQHF.

A single count supports this clonotype. The rearrangement uses TRBV30 and TRBJ1-1; D gene ambiguous. There are 14 residues in the CDR3. Deletions cut 0 bases from V and 6 bases from J, with 14 bases between. Germline V gives CDR1 GTSNPN, CDR2 SVGIG (reference sequence). The DNA of the CDR3 is TGTGCCTGGAGTGTCGGCACCCCTGGGGCTGAAGCTTTCTTT. Its translation: CAWSVGTPGAEAFF.

This clonotype was found many times. The genes are TRBV6-5 and TRBJ2-7, with 7 bases aligning to TRBD1. Germline-derived CDR1 and CDR2 are MNHEY and SVGAGI. V was clipped by 8 bases and J by 9 bases; unmatched bases: 7. The CDR3 is made up of 11 amino acids. The CDR3 DNA follows: TGTGCCAGCCGTGAGGGGGACAGGCAGTACTTC. This sequence encodes CASREGDRQYF.

This clonotype was found many times. Relative to the germline gene, one junction end is altered; a read error may explain this. This rearrangement joins TRBV7-2 to TRBJ1-5; D not certain. The CDR3 contains 14 residues. CDR1 is SGHTA and CDR2 is FQGNSA in the germline V gene. The CDR3 bases are TGCGCCAGCAGCTTGGCTGGGGGCAATCAGCCCCAGCATTTT. It specifies CASSLAGGNQPQHF. The full variable domain, rest sourced from reference TRBV7-2 and TRBJ1-5, is GAGVSQSPSNKVTEKGKDVELRCDPISGHTALYWYRQSLGQGLEFLIYFQGNSAPDKSGLPSDRFSAERTGGSVSTLTIQRTQQEDSAVYLCASSLAGGNQPQHFGDGTRLSIL.